Below are 18 T cell receptor beta chains sequenced from a single sample in a study of T cell clonality in common variable immunodeficiency. Sequenced by immunoSEQ multiplex PCR; TCRdb stores in-frame clones only, minus some. The counts give tens of thousands of clones, none of them seen only once; approximately 3% is held by the top ten. Source material: peripheral blood mononuclear cells. The receptors stem from a person aged 18 to 69 in good health.

This clone occurred many times. Read data end 3 residues before the CDR3 end; the end is taken from the germline J gene. The rearrangement uses TRBV19 and TRBJ2-1; 7 bases agree with TRBD2. This CDR3 region has 15 residues. Germline assignment: CDR1 LNHDA and CDR2 SQIVND (reference sequence). The trim removed 9 bases at V and 6 bases at J, leaving 14 bases unmatched. This chain's CDR3 is CASELTSRRSNEQFF. The CDR3 DNA, read in part, is TGTGCCAGCGAATTGACTAGCAGACGGTCCAATGAG.

This clone is labeled as medium-sized (0.01 to 0.1%). Read data end 3 residues before the CDR3 end; the end is taken from the germline J gene. The chain carries TRBV7-3 and TRBJ2-3, with 8 bases matching TRBD2. J was trimmed by 6 bases and V by 5 bases; bases with no gene match: 10. The CDR3 is made up of 15 amino acids. Germline-derived CDR1 and CDR2 are SGHTA and FQGTGA. The sequenced CDR3 bases are TGTGCCAGCAGCCCCGAAGGACTAGCAGGGGATACG. Its translation is CASSPEGLAGDT. The whole CDR3 sequence reads CASSPEGLAGDTQYF.

This clone was counted at least ten times. The observed sequence ends 3 residues before the CDR3 terminus, with the missing tail filled in from the germline J gene. The chain is built from TRBV6-2 or TRBV6-3 and TRBJ1-1, with TRBD1 matching over 9 bases. Germline values: CDR1 MNHEY, CDR2 SVGEGT. The CDR3 length is 13 residues. The DNA read from the CDR3 is TGTGCCAGCAGAATCTCCGGGACAGGGGAA. Its protein product is CASRISGTGE. The whole CDR3 protein is CASRISGTGEAFF.

This clone came up many times. The missing CDR3 end, 3 residues past where the read stops, is filled in from the germline J gene. V and J are TRBV29-1 and TRBJ1-2; D possibly corresponds to TRBD1 (5 bases). The CDR3 loop spans 12 amino acids. The germline CDR1 and CDR2 sequences are SQVTM and ANQGSEA. Partial CDR3 DNA: TGCAGCGTCGACAGCCGACGGAAAGGC. Residues: CSVDSRRKG. The full CDR3 protein reads CSVDSRRKGYTF.

This clone has ten or more counts. The read finishes 3 residues shy of the CDR3 end, and the germline J gene is used to complete it. This chain uses TRBV4-1 with TRBJ2-3, with D possibly TRBD2 on 6 matching bases. Germline CDR1 reads MGHRA; CDR2 reads YSYEKL. The CDR3 is made up of 15 amino acids. The V end was cut by 0 bases, the J end by 5 bases, with 12 bases between. The sequenced part of the CDR3 DNA is TGCGCCAGCAGCCAAGATTCAGGGAGGATAGATACG. It translates to CASSQDSGRIDT. The entire CDR3 protein is CASSQDSGRIDTQYF.

This clone occurred many times. With the read ending 3 residues before the CDR3 end, the germline J gene is used to fill in that end. Different DNA sequences within this sample yield the same CDR3. The rearrangement joins TRBV7-6 to TRBJ2-1, with TRBD2 matching 10 bases. The CDR3 loop spans 15 amino acids. The germline V gene has CDR1 SGHVS and CDR2 FNYEAQ. Unmatched junction bases numbered 3, after V lost 3 bases and J lost 4 bases. Incomplete CDR3 DNA: TGTGCCAGCAGCTTGCTAGCGGGAGCATACAATGAG. It is translated as CASSLLAGAYNE. From start to end, the CDR3 is CASSLLAGAYNEQFF. Supplemented by reference TRBV7-6 and TRBJ2-1, the full variable domain reads GAGVSQSPRYKVTKRGQDVALRCDPISGHVSLYWYRQALGQGPEFLTYFNYEAQQDKSGLPNDRFSAERPEGSISTLTIQRTEQRDSAMYRCASSLLAGAYNEQFFGPGTRLTVL.

This clone was detected many times. From the germline J gene comes the end of the CDR3, since the read stops 3 residues before it. This chain uses TRBV7-2 with TRBJ1-2, with TRBD1 matching over 7 bases. Germline V gene lookup returns CDR1 SGHTA and CDR2 FQGNSA. The V gene end was trimmed by 6 bases and the J gene end by 2 bases; junction bases not matched to a gene: 3. The CDR3 runs to 13 residues. The part of the CDR3 DNA that was read is TGTGCCAGCAGTTTGGGACAGAACTATGGC. This sequence encodes CASSLGQNYG. The entire CDR3 reads CASSLGQNYGYTF.

This clone appeared many times. The read ends 3 residues before the CDR3 terminus; that terminus is restored from the germline J gene. The chain links TRBV30 to TRBJ2-5; possible D gene TRBD1, 5 bases. The ends were cut back, 4 bases at V and 5 bases at J, with 17 bases in the middle. The CDR3 totals 14 residues. CDR1 is GTSNPN and CDR2 is SVGIG in the germline V gene (reference sequence). Here the CDR3 reads CAWKVWAGRETQYF. The CDR3 DNA, read in part, is TGTGCCTGGAAGGTCTGGGCAGGGCGGGAGACC.

This clone was found a few times. The sequence runs out 3 residues before the end of the CDR3; the remainder is reconstructed from the germline J gene. The chain uses TRBV7-9 and TRBJ1-2, with D perhaps TRBD1 (6 bases). The germline V gene has CDR1 SEHNR and CDR2 FQNEAQ (reference sequence). The CDR3 totals 14 residues. CDR3 sequence: CASSFRDIPYDYTF. The sequenced CDR3 bases are TGTGCCAGCAGCTTCCGGGACATCCCCTACGAC.

In its sample, this clone was seen many times. The read stops 3 residues short of the end of the CDR3; the missing end is completed from the germline J gene. This rearrangement joins TRBV7-9 to TRBJ1-2; no reliable D call. Germline CDR1 reads SEHNR; CDR2 reads FQNEAQ (reference sequence). The CDR3 runs 15 residues. Between the trimmed V and J ends, which lost 5 bases and 6 bases, there was a span of 19 bases. CDR3 DNA, as far as it was read: TGTGCCAGCAGCCCCGGGCAGGCGGCGGGAAATGGC. Its translation is CASSPGQAAGNG. The entire CDR3 protein is CASSPGQAAGNGYTF.

This clone has a count of ten or more. The sequenced fragment ends 3 residues before the CDR3 boundary, so the rest is inferred from the germline J gene. The chain carries TRBV4-1 and TRBJ2-3, with D possibly TRBD2 on 6 matching bases. Trimming took 1 base from V and 2 from J, leaving 7 bases between them. Germline CDR1 is MGHRA and CDR2 is YSYEKL. The CDR3 runs to 14 residues. The CDR3 loop is CASSQGTTTDTQYF. The covered CDR3 bases are TGCGCCAGCAGCCAAGGGACTACCACAGATACG.

This clone was recorded at least ten times. The CDR3 is cut off 3 residues early in the read; its end comes from the germline J gene. This chain links TRBV20-1 with TRBJ1-5, with 7 bases aligning to TRBD1. In germline, CDR1 is DFQATT, CDR2 SNEGSKA (reference sequence). V was pared by 2 bases and J by 2 bases, with 0 bases of the junction left unmatched. The CDR3 is 13 residues long. This CDR3 reads CSARQGGNQPQHF. Incomplete CDR3 DNA: TGCAGTGCTAGACAGGGGGGCAATCAGCCC.

This clone was recorded many times. The read halts 3 residues ahead of the CDR3 end, with the missing end drawn from the germline J gene. The genes are TRBV5-4 and TRBJ2-7, with 10 nucleotides matching TRBD2. Germline CDR1 and CDR2: SGHNT and YYREEE (reference sequence). The CDR3 length is 14 residues. V lost 4 bases, J lost 4 bases, and 5 bases stayed unmatched. CDR3 region: CASSHGTSAYEQYF. The CDR3 DNA, read in part, is TGTGCCAGCAGCCATGGGACTAGCGCTTACGAG.

This clone was seen ten or more times. The read comes to an end 3 residues before the CDR3 does, leaving the germline J gene to fill in the end. This chain uses TRBV19 with TRBJ1-2, with TRBD1 as a possible D gene (5 bases). The V and J ends lost 5 bases and 4 bases respectively, with 14 bases between them. CDR1 LNHDA and CDR2 SQIVND come from the germline V gene (reference sequence). This CDR3 has 14 amino acids. The sequenced part of the CDR3 DNA is TGTGCCAGTAGTTCAGCAAGCGGGGGCTATGGC. It codes for CASSSASGGYG. The full CDR3 protein reads CASSSASGGYGYTF.

Ten or more counts support this clone. The missing CDR3 end, 3 residues past where the read stops, is filled in from the germline J gene. J is TRBJ2-3 and V is TRBV23-1; 10 bases match TRBD2. TRBV23-1 counts as an open reading frame of uncertain function. The CDR3 runs 19 residues. Trimming cost V 8 bases and J 3 bases; bases outside gene matches: 20. The sequenced part of the CDR3 DNA is TGCGCCAGCGCCCACCCTATTGGGGCTAGCGGGAGAGTGACAGATACG. Translating gives CASAHPIGASGRVTDT. The whole CDR3 protein reads CASAHPIGASGRVTDTQYF.

This clone was seen at least ten times. The CDR3 end lies 3 residues beyond the end of the read and is filled in from the germline J gene. The chain employs TRBV19 and TRBJ2-5; a possible D gene is TRBD2 (6 bases). V shed 3 bases and J shed 5 bases, with 10 bases lying between them. The CDR3 length is 13 residues. In germline, CDR1 is LNHDA, CDR2 SQIVND (reference sequence). The CDR3 loop reads CASSMTRRETQYF. CDR3 DNA (partial): TGTGCCAGTAGTATGACTAGACGCGAGACC. Full variable domain (outside the CDR3, taken from reference TRBV19 and TRBJ2-5): DGGITQSPKYLFRKEGQNVTLSCEQNLNHDAMYWYRQDPGQGLRLIYYSQIVNDFQKGDIAEGYSVSREKKESFPLTVTSAQKNPTAFYLCASSMTRRETQYFGPGTRLLVL.

Many counts were recorded for this clone. The read ends 3 residues shy of where the CDR3 ends; the end is completed using the germline J gene. V is TRBV12-3 or TRBV12-4 and J is TRBJ2-7; 7 nucleotides match TRBD1. Trimming took 1 base from V and 4 from J; bases not matched to a gene: 10. The length of the CDR3 is 16 residues. CDR3 in amino acids: CASSLGSRGHGYEQYF. The part of the CDR3 DNA that was read is TGTGCCAGCAGTTTAGGGTCTAGGGGGCATGGATACGAG.

This clone was seen many times. Coverage ceases 3 residues before the CDR3 finishes, and the germline J gene fills in the end. The chain links TRBV19 to TRBJ2-7, with D uncertain. The CDR3 is 12 residues long. The V end was cut by 6 bases, the J end by 6 bases, with 12 bases between. Germline V gene data show CDR1 as LNHDA and CDR2 as SQIVND (reference sequence). Partial CDR3 DNA: TGTGCCAGTAGGGGCGTTAGTGCCGAG. It specifies CASRGVSAE. The entire CDR3 reads CASRGVSAEQYF.